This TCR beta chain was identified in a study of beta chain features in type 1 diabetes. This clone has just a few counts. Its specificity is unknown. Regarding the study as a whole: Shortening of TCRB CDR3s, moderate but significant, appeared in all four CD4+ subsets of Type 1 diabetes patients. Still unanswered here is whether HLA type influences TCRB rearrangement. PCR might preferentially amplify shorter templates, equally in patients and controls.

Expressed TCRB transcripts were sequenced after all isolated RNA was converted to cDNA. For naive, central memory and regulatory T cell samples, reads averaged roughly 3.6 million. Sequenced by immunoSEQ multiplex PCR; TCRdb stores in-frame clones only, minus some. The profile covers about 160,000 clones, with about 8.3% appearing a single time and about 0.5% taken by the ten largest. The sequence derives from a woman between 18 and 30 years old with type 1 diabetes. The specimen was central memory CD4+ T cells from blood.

CDR3 DNA sequence: TGTGCCAGCAGCTTAAGCCAGGGCATTCACACCGGGGAGCTGTTTTTT. Amino acid sequence: CASSLSQGIHTGELFF. This rearrangement joins TRBV13 to TRBJ2-2; D is perhaps TRBD1 (5 bases). The germline V gene has CDR1 PRHDT and CDR2 FYEKMQ (reference sequence). This CDR3 has 16 residues. The V end lost 2 bases, the J end lost 3 bases, and 13 bases lay between the germline ends.